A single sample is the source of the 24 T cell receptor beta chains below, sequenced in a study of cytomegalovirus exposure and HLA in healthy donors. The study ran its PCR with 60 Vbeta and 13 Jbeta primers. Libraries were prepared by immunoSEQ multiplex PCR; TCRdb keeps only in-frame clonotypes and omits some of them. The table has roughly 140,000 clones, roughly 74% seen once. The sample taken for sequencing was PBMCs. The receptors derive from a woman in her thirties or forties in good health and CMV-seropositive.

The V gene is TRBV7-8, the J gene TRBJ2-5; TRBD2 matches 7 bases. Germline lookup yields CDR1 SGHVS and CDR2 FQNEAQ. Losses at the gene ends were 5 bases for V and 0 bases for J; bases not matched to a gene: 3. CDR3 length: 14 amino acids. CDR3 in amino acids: CASSISGYQETQYF. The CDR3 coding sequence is TGTGCCAGCAGCATTAGCGGGTACCAAGAGACCCAGTACTTC.

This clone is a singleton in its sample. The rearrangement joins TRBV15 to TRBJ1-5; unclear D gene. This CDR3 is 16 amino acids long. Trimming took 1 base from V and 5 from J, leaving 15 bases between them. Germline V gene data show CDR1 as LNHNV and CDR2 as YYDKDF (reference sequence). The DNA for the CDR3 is TGTGCCACCAGCAGAGTAGTCGAGGATACTTATCAGCCCCAGCATTTT. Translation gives CATSRVVEDTYQPQHF.

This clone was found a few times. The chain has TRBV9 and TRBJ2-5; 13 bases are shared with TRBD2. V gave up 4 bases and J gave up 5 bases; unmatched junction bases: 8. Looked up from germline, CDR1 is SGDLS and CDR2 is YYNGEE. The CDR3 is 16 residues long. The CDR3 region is CASSFGLAGVGETQYF. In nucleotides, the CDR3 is TGTGCCAGCAGCTTCGGACTAGCGGGAGTAGGGGAGACCCAGTACTTC.

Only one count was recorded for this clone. CDR3 coding DNA: TGTGCCAGCAGCTTAGGCCAGGGGAGGGGTGAGCAGTTCTTC. Protein: CASSLGQGRGEQFF. This chain links TRBV7-8 with TRBJ2-1; D may be TRBD2 (7 bases). Trimming took off 1 base at V and 9 bases at J, with 13 bases between the two ends. CDR1 is SGHVS, CDR2 FQNEAQ, per germline. CDR3 length: 14 residues.

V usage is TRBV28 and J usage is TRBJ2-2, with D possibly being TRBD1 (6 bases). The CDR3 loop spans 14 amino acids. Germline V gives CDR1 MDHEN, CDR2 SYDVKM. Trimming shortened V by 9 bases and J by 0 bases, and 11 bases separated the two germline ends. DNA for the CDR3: TGTGCCAGTACCGGGACAACGAACACCGGGGAGCTGTTTTTT. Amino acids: CASTGTTNTGELFF. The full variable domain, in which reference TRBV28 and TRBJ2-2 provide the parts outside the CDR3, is DVKVTQSSRYLVKRTGEKVFLECVQDMDHENMFWYRQDPGLGLRLIYFSYDVKMKEKGDIPEGYSVSREKKERFSLILESASTNQTSMYLCASTGTTNTGELFFGEGSRLTVL.

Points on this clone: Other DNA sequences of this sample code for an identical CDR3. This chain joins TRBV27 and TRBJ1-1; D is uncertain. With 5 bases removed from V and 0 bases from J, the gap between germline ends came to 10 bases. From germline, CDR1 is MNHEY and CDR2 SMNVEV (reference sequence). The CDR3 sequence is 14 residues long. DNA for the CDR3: TGTGCCAGCAGTGACATTAACATGAACACTGAAGCTTTCTTT. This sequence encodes CASSDINMNTEAFF.

Written as DNA, the CDR3 is TGTGCCAGCAGCCTCGGGACAGCGGTATGGGGCTACACCTTC. Its translation is CASSLGTAVWGYTF. The V call is TRBV14, the J call TRBJ1-2; 7 nucleotides match TRBD1. Germline values: CDR1 SGHDN, CDR2 FVKESK. The CDR3 is 14 residues long. The V segment lost 4 bases and the J segment 8 bases; nucleotides outside the gene matches: 10. The full variable domain, rest sourced from reference TRBV14 and TRBJ1-2, is EAGVTQFPSHSVIEKGQTVTLRCDPISGHDNLYWYRRVMGKEIKFLLHFVKESKQDESGMPNNRFLAERTGGTYSTLKVQPAELEDSGVYFCASSLGTAVWGYTFGSGTRLTVV.

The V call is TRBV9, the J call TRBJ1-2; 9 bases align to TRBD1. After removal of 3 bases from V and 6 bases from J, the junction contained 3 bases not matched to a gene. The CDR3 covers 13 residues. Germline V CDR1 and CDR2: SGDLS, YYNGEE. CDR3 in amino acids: CASSAGTGNGYTF. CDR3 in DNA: TGTGCCAGCAGCGCCGGGACAGGGAATGGCTACACCTTC. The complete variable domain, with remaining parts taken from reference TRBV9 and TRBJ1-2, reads DSGVTQTPKHLITATGQRVTLRCSPRSGDLSVYWYQQSLDQGLQFLIQYYNGEERAKGNILERFSAQQFPDLHSELNLSSLELGDSALYFCASSAGTGNGYTFGSGTRLTVV.

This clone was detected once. The CDR3 coding sequence is TGTGCCAGCAGTTTAGCGGAGGGCCCCCCCTACGAGCAGTACTTC. It specifies CASSLAEGPPYEQYF. The J gene is TRBJ2-7, the V gene TRBV6-6; D is perhaps TRBD2 (6 bases). The CDR3 runs 15 residues. CDR1 is MNHNY, CDR2 SVGAGI, per germline (reference sequence). V gave up 4 bases and J gave up 2 bases, with 15 bases separating them.

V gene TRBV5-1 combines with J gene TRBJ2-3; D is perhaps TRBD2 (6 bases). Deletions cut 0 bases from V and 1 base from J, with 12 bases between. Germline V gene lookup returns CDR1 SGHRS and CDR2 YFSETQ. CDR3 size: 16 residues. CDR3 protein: CASSLAPTRGTDTQYF. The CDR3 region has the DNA TGCGCCAGCAGCTTGGCGCCGACTAGAGGCACAGATACGCAGTATTTT.

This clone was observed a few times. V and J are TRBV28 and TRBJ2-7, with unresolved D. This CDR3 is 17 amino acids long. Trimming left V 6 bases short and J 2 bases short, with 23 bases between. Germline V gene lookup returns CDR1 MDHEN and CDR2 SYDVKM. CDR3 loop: CASSPPLYLVYPYEQYF. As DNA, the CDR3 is TGTGCCAGCAGCCCGCCGTTGTATTTAGTTTACCCCTACGAGCAGTACTTC.

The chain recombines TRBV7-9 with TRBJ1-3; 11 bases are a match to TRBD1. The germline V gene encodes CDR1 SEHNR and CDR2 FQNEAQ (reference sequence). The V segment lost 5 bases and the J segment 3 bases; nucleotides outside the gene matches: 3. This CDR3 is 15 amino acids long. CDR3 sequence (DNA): TGTGCCAGCAGCGAGGGACAGGGGGATGGAAACACCATATATTTT. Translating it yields CASSEGQGDGNTIYF.

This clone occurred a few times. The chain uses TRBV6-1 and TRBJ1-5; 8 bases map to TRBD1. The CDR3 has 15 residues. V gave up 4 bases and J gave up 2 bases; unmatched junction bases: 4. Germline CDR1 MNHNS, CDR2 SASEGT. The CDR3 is CASSVQTGGNQPQHF. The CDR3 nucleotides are TGTGCCAGCAGTGTCCAGACAGGGGGCAATCAGCCCCAGCATTTT.

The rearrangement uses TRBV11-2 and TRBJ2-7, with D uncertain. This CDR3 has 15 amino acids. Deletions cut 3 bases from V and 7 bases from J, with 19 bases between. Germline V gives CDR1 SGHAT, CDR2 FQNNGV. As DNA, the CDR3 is TGTGCCAGCAGCTTGGTAGATGGCGGCTCGGGTGAGCAGTACTTC. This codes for CASSLVDGGSGEQYF.

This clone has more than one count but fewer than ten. The CDR3 region is CASSVGGTIQETQYF. The CDR3, as DNA: TGTGCCAGCAGCGTAGGGGGGACTATCCAAGAGACCCAGTACTTC. The V and J genes are TRBV9 and TRBJ2-5, with TRBD2 identical over 7 bases. The CDR3 covers 15 residues. The junction had 3 bases not matched to a gene; V was cut back by 0 bases and J by 1 base. Per germline, CDR1 SGDLS and CDR2 YYNGEE.

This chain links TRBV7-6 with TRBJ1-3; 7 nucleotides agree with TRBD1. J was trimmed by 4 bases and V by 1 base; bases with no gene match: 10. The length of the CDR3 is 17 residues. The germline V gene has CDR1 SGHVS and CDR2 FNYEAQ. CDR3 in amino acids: CASSLEYPTGQGNTIYF. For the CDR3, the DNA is TGTGCCAGCAGCTTAGAATATCCGACAGGGCAAGGAAACACCATATATTTT.

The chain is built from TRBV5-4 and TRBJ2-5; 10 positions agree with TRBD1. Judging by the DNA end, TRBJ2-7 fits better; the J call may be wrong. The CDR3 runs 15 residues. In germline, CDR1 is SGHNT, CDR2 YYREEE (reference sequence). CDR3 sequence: CASSLGTGASYEQYF. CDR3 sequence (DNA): TGTGCCAGCAGCTTAGGGACAGGGGCCTCCTACGAGCAGTACTTC.

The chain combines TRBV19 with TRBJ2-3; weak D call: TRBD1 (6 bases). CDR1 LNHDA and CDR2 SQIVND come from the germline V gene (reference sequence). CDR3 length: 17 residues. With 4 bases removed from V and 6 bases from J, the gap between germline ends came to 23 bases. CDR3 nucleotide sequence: TGTGCCAGTAGTACCCTAAACCCCCGACAGGCGAAGGATACGCAGTATTTT. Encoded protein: CASSTLNPRQAKDTQYF. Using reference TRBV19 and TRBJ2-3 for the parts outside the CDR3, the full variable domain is DGGITQSPKYLFRKEGQNVTLSCEQNLNHDAMYWYRQDPGQGLRLIYYSQIVNDFQKGDIAEGYSVSREKKESFPLTVTSAQKNPTAFYLCASSTLNPRQAKDTQYFGPGTRLTVL.

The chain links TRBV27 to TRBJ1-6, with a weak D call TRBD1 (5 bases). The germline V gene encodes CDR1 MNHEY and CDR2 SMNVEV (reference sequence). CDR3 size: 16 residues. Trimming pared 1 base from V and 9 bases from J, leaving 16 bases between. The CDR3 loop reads CASSLFGQGLGSPLHF. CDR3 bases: TGTGCCAGCAGTTTATTTGGCCAGGGTTTAGGTTCACCCCTCCACTTT.

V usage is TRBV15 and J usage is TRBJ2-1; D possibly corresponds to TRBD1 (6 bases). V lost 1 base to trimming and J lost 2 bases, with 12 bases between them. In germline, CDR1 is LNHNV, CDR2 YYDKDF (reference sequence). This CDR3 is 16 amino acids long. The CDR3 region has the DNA TGTGCCACCAGCAGAGGACCCGCAGGGGCCTACAATGAGCAGTTCTTC. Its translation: CATSRGPAGAYNEQFF.

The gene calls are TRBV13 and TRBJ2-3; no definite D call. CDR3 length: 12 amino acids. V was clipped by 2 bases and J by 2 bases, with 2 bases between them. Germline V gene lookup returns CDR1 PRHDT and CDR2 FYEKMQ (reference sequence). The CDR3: CASSLLTDTQYF. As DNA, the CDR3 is TGTGCCAGCAGCTTACTCACAGATACGCAGTATTTT.

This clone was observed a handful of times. CDR3 sequence reads: CASSLRGQGLAGELFF. CDR3 in DNA: TGTGCCAGCAGCTTGAGGGGACAGGGACTGGCCGGGGAGCTGTTTTTT. The chain employs TRBV5-4 and TRBJ2-2, with 9 bases aligning to TRBD1. Germline V CDR1 and CDR2: SGHNT, YYREEE (reference sequence). V shed 1 base, J shed 6 bases, and the junction held 7 bases outside the gene matches. This CDR3 region has 16 residues.

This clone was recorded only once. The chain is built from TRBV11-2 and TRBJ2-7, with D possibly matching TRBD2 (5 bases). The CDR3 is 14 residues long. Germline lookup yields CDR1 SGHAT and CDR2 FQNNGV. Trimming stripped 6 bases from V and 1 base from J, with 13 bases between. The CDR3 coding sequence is TGTGCCAGCAGTTTATTCCGGGGATCCTACGAGCAGTACTTC. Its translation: CASSLFRGSYEQYF.

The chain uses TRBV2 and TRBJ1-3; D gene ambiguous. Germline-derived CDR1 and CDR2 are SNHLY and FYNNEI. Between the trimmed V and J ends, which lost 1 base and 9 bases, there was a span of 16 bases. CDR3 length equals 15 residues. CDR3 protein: CASSEEQASDGTIYF. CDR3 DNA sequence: TGTGCCAGCAGTGAAGAGCAGGCCTCTGACGGCACCATATATTTT. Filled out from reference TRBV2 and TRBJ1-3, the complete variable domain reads EPEVTQTPSHQVTQMGQEVILRCVPISNHLYFYWYRQILGQKVEFLVSFYNNEISEKSEIFDDQFSVERPDGSNFTLKIRSTKLEDSAMYFCASSEEQASDGTIYFGEGSWLTVV.